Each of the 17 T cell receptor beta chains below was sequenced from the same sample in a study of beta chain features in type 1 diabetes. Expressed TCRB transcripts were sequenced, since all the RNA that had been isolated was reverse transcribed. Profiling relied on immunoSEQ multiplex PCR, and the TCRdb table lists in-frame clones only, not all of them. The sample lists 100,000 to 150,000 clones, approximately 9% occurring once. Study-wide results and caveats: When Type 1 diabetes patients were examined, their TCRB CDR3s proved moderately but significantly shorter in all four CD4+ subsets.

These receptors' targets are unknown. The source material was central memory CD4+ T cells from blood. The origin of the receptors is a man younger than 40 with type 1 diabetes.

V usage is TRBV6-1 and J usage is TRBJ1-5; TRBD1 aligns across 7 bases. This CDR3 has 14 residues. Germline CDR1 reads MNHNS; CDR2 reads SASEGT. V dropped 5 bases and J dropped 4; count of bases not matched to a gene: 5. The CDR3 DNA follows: TGTGCCAGCAGTTCGACAGGGCCTAATCAGCCCCAGCATTTT. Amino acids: CASSSTGPNQPQHF.

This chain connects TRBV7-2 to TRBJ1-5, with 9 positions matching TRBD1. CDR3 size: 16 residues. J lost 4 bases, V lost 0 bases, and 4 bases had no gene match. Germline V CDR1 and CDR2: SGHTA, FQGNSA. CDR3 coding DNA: TGTGCCAGCAGCTTAGCCGGGACAGGGAGGAATCAGCCCCAGCATTTT. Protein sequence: CASSLAGTGRNQPQHF.

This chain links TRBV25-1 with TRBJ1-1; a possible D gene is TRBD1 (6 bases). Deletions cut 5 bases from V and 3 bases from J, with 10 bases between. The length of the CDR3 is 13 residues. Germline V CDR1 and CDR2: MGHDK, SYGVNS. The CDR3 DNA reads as TGTGCCAGCAGTCGGGACACTTACACTGAAGCTTTCTTT. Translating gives CASSRDTYTEAFF.

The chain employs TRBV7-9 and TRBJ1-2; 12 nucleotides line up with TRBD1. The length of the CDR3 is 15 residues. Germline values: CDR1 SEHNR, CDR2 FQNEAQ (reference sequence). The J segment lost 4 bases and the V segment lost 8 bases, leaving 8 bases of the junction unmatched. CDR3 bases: TGTGCCAGCCCCGGGACAGGGGGCGAGAGCTATGGCTACACCTTC. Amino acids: CASPGTGGESYGYTF.

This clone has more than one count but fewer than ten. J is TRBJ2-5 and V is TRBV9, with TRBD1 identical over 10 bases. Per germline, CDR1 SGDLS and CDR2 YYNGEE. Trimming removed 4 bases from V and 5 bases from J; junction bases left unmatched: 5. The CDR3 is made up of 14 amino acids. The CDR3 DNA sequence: TGTGCCAGCAGCTTGGGACAGGGGACTGAGACCCAGTACTTC. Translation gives CASSLGQGTETQYF.

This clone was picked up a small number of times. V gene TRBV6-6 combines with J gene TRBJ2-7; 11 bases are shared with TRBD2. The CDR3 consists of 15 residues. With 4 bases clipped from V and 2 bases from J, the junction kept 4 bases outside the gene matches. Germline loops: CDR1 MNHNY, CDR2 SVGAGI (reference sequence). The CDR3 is CASSSTSGGTYEQYF. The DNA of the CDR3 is TGTGCCAGCAGTTCCACTAGCGGGGGTACCTACGAGCAGTACTTC.

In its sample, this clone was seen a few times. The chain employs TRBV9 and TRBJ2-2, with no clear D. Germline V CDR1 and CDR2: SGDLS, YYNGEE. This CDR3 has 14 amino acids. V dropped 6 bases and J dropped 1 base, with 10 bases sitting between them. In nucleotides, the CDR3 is TGTGCCAGCAACAACGGAGAGAACACCGGGGAGCTGTTTTTT. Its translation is CASNNGENTGELFF. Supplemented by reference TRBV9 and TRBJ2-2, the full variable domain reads DSGVTQTPKHLITATGQRVTLRCSPRSGDLSVYWYQQSLDQGLQFLIQYYNGEERAKGNILERFSAQQFPDLHSELNLSSLELGDSALYFCASNNGENTGELFFGEGSRLTVL.

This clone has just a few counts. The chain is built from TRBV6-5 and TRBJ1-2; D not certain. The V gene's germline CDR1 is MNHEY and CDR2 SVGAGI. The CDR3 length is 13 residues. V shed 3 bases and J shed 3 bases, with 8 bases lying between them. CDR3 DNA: TGTGCCAGCAGTTATAGTACCCACTATGGCTACACCTTC. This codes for CASSYSTHYGYTF.

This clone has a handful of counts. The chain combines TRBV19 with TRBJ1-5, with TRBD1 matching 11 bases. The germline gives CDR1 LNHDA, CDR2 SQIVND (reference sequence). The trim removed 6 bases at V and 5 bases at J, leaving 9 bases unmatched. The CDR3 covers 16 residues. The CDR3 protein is CASRPGQGEAYQPQHF. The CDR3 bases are TGTGCCAGTAGGCCGGGACAGGGGGAGGCCTATCAGCCCCAGCATTTT. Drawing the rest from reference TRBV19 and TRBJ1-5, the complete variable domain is DGGITQSPKYLFRKEGQNVTLSCEQNLNHDAMYWYRQDPGQGLRLIYYSQIVNDFQKGDIAEGYSVSREKKESFPLTVTSAQKNPTAFYLCASRPGQGEAYQPQHFGDGTRLSIL.

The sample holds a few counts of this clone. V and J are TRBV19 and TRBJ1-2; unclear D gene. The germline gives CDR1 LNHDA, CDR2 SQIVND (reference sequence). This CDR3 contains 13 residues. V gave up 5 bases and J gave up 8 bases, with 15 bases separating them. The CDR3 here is CASSRGRVGGYTF. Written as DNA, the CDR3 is TGTGCCAGTAGTCGCGGGCGTGTGGGCGGCTACACCTTC.

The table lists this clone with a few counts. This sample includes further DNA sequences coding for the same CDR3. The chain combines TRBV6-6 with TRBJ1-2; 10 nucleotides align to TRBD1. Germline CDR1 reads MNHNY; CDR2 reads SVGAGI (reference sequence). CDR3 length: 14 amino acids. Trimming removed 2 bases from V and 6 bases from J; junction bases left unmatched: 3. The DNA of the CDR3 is TGTGCCAGCAGTTACGGGACAGGGGTTAATGGCTACACCTTC. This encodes CASSYGTGVNGYTF.

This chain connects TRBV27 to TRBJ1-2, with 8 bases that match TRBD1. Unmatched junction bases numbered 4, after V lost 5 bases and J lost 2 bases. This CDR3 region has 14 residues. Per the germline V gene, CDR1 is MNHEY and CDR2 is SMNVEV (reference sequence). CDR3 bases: TGTGCCAGCAGTCCAGGGGGCGGAAACTATGGCTACACCTTC. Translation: CASSPGGGNYGYTF.

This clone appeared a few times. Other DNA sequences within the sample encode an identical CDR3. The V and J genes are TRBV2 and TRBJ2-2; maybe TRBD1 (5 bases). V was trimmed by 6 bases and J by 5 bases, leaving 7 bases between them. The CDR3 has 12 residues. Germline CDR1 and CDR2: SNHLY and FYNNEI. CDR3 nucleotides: TGTGCCAGCAGAGGGGTTACCGGGGAGCTGTTTTTT. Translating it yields CASRGVTGELFF.

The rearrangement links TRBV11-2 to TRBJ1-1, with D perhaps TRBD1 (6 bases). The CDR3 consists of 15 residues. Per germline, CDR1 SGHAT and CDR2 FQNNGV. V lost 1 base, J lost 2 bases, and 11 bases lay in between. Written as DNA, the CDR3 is TGTGCCAGCAGCTTAGCGTGGGGGCTAAACACTGAAGCTTTCTTT. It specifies CASSLAWGLNTEAFF.

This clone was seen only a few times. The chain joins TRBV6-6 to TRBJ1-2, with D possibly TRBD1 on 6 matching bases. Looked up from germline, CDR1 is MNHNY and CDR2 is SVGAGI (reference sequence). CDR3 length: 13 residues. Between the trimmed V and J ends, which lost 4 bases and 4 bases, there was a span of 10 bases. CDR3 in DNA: TGTGCCAGCAGTTCGACAGGTTCCTATGGCTACACCTTC. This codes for CASSSTGSYGYTF.

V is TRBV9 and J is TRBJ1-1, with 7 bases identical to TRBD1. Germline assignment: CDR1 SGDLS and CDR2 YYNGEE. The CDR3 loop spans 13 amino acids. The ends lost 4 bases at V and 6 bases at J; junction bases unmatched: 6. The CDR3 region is CASSSGQRAEAFF. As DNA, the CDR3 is TGTGCCAGCAGCTCGGGACAGCGGGCTGAAGCTTTCTTT.

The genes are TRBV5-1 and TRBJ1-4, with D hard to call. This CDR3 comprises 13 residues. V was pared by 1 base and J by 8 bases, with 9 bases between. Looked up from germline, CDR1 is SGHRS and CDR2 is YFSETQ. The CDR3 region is CASSLPQSEKLFF. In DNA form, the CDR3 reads TGCGCCAGCAGCTTGCCCCAGTCGGAAAAACTGTTTTTT.